The present TCR beta chain was sequenced within a study of blood T cell repertoires in COVID-19. The germline CDR1 and CDR2 sequences are SGHDN and FVKESK. The V end lost 4 bases, the J end lost 3 bases, and 10 bases lay between the germline ends. The CDR3 is 14 amino acids. Some clones are missing from TCRdb's copy, which holds only in-frame ones; the method was immunoSEQ multiplex PCR. This sample has about 370,000 clones, with 85% to 90% found just once. This sequence joins TRBV14 and TRBJ1-3; D is possibly TRBD1 (5 bases). Material for sequencing was PBMCs or T cells enriched from blood (not recorded which). This TCR came from a man aged 18 to 29 who had recovered from COVID-19. The chain's CDR3 is CASSPWGSGNTIYF. For the CDR3, the DNA is TGTGCCAGCAGCCCATGGGGCAGTGGAAACACCATATATTTT.